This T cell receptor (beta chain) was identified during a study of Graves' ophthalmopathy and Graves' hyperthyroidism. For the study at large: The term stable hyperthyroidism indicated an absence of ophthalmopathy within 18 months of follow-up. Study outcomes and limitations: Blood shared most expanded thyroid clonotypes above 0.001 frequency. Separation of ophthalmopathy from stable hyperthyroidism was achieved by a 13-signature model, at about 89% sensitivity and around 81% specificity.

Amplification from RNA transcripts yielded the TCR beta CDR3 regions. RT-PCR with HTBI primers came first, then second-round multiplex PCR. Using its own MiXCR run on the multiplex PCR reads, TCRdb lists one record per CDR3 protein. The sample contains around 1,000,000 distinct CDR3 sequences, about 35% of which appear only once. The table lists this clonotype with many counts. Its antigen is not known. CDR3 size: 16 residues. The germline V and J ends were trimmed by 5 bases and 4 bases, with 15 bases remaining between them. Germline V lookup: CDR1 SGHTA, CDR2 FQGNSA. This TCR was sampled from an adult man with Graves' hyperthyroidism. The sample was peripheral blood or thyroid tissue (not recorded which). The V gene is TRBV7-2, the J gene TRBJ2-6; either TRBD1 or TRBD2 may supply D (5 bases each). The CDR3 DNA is TGTGCCAGCAGCCGTCCCACCGGGGCGGGGGCCAACGTCCTGACTTTC. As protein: CASSRPTGAGANVLTF.